This T cell receptor beta chain was found in a study of CD8+ T cells in alopecia areata. Study information: Transfer of skin from approximately 6-12-month-old C3H/HeJ graft donors with spontaneous alopecia was made to roughly 6-11-week-old female C3H/HeJ mice.

This CDR3 has 16 residues. Trimming shortened V by 0 bases and J by 3 bases, and 12 bases separated the two germline ends. In germline, CDR1 is NNHDY, CDR2 SYVADS. This clone was seen a few times. Its matching antigen is unknown. Gene names refer to mouse genes. The CDR3 extends 4 residues past the end of the read, so its final part is completed from the germline J gene. RNA extraction and reverse transcription yielded cDNA as sequencing template. Using immunoSEQ multiplex PCR, the repertoire was profiled, and TCRdb retains in-frame clones only, with some absent. The sample offers about 110,000 clones and no singletons, the top ten holding 15% to 20%. The study's findings and limits: TCRs were shared less clearly across patients than in mice, possibly for HLA-related reasons. Sequenced scalp T cells also include alphabeta T cells resident in normal skin.

The V gene is TRBV13-3, the J gene TRBJ2-2; no clear D gene. The specimen sequenced was lesional skin. The TCR was taken from a C3H/HeJ mouse with alopecia areata. This mouse strain has H2-k as its MHC haplotype. CDR3 DNA (partial): TGTGCCAGCAGTGATGCGCGGGTGAGGGACACCGGG. This translates into CASSDARVRDTG. The complete CDR3 sequence is CASSDARVRDTGQLYF.